What follows are 22 T cell receptor beta chains derived from one specimen sequenced in a study of blood T cell repertoires in COVID-19. Only in-frame clones appear in the TCRdb table, and some are missing; sequencing was by immunoSEQ multiplex PCR. The data hold about 52,000 clones, with about four fifths observed a single time. The sample consisted of peripheral blood. These receptors all stem from a man between 70 and 80 years old with active COVID-19.

The chain joins TRBV20-1 to TRBJ1-1; D ambiguous. Trimming took off 6 bases at V and 1 base at J, with 6 bases between the two ends. CDR1 is DFQATT and CDR2 is SNEGSKA in the germline V gene (reference sequence). The CDR3 spans 11 residues. The CDR3 spells CSAEGNTEAFF. CDR3 sequence (DNA): TGCAGTGCAGAGGGGAACACTGAAGCTTTCTTT.

The chain employs TRBV5-8 and TRBJ2-7; D perhaps matches TRBD2 (7 bases). Germline V gene sequence: CDR1 SGHTS, CDR2 YDEGEE. V gave up 0 bases and J gave up 6 bases, with 13 bases separating them. The CDR3 length is 14 residues. CDR3 sequence reads: CASSLGGGAFEQYF. As DNA, the CDR3 is TGTGCCAGCAGCTTGGGAGGGGGGGCATTCGAGCAGTACTTC.

The gene calls are TRBV7-6 and TRBJ2-1; tentatively, D is TRBD2 (6 bases). Trimming shortened V by 1 base and J by 9 bases, and 10 bases separated the two germline ends. Germline V gives CDR1 SGHVS, CDR2 FNYEAQ. This CDR3 has 13 amino acids. For the CDR3, the DNA is TGTGCCAGCAGCTTAGGCGGGGCCGCTGAGCAGTTCTTC. The encoded protein is CASSLGGAAEQFF.

Only one count was recorded for this clone. In DNA form, the CDR3 reads TGTGCCAGCAGCCAACCAGCAACCGGGACAGAAAAACTGTTTTTT. This encodes CASSQPATGTEKLFF. The chain recombines TRBV6-6 with TRBJ1-4; D may be TRBD1 (6 bases). The CDR3 covers 15 residues. V lost 6 bases, J lost 8 bases, and 19 bases lay in between. Germline CDR1 and CDR2: MNHNY and SVGAGI (reference sequence).

The chain is built from TRBV29-1 and TRBJ2-3, with 8 bases identical to TRBD2. The V segment lost 6 bases and the J segment 1 base; nucleotides outside the gene matches: 9. Germline assignment: CDR1 SQVTM and CDR2 ANQGSEA. The CDR3 sequence is 15 residues long. CDR3 DNA: TGCAGCGTCAACCCCGCGGGGGGACGCACAGATACGCAGTATTTT. It specifies CSVNPAGGRTDTQYF.

J is TRBJ2-7 and V is TRBV5-6; D is undetermined. Germline assignment: CDR1 SGHDT and CDR2 YYEEEE. The CDR3 is 12 amino acids. Trimming left V 4 bases short and J 9 bases short, with 14 bases between. For the CDR3, the DNA is TGTGCCAGCAGCCTACGGTCTCTAGGGCAGTACTTC. This encodes CASSLRSLGQYF. Looking up the rest from reference TRBV5-6 and TRBJ2-7 gives the full variable domain: DAGVTQSPTHLIKTRGQQVTLRCSPKSGHDTVSWYQQALGQGPQFIFQYYEEEERQRGNFPDRFSGHQFPNYSSELNVNALLLGDSALYLCASSLRSLGQYFGPGTRLTVT.

This chain joins TRBV10-3 and TRBJ2-1, with a possible D match to TRBD2 (6 bases). V lost 6 bases to trimming and J lost 9 bases, with 18 bases between them. Per the germline V gene, CDR1 is ENHRY and CDR2 is SYGVKD. The CDR3 consists of 14 residues. CDR3 region: CAISRDSIVTEQFF. CDR3 bases: TGTGCCATCAGCCGGGACTCAATAGTTACTGAGCAGTTCTTC.

V usage is TRBV18 and J usage is TRBJ2-7; tentatively, D is TRBD1 (6 bases). Germline CDR1 and CDR2: KGHSH and LQKENI. Trimming removed 5 bases from V and 1 base from J, with 6 bases in between. The CDR3 is 12 amino acids. The CDR3 DNA reads TGTGCCAGCTCAGGACAGTCCTACGAGCAGTACTTC. The encoded protein is CASSGQSYEQYF.

The chain couples TRBV3-1 (or the pseudogene TRBV3-2) to TRBJ2-5; TRBD2 matches at 14 bases. Looked up from germline, CDR1 is LGHDT and CDR2 is YNNKEL (reference sequence). V lost 4 bases and J lost 5; bases outside the gene matches: 15. This CDR3 is 19 amino acids long. CDR3 sequence (DNA): TGTGCCAGCAGCCCCAGACGACTAGCGGGGGGGCCTGGGGAGGAGACCCAGTACTTC. Protein product: CASSPRRLAGGPGEETQYF.

V gene TRBV19 combines with J gene TRBJ2-7; 7 bases are a match to TRBD1. V shed 5 bases and J 2 bases; nucleotides not matched to a gene: 6. The CDR3 sequence is 14 residues long. The germline gives CDR1 LNHDA, CDR2 SQIVND (reference sequence). This chain's CDR3 is CASSPRDRAYEQYF. For the CDR3, the DNA is TGTGCCAGTAGTCCCCGGGACAGAGCCTACGAGCAGTACTTC.

The chain carries TRBV9 and TRBJ2-2, with D uncertain. The CDR3 has 15 amino acids. Looked up from germline, CDR1 is SGDLS and CDR2 is YYNGEE. Trimming removed 4 bases at V and 6 bases at J, with 16 bases between. The CDR3 here is CASSSNPGGSGELFF. CDR3 nucleotide sequence: TGTGCCAGCAGCTCCAACCCGGGTGGGTCCGGGGAGCTGTTTTTT.

The chain joins TRBV10-3 to TRBJ1-1; maybe TRBD1 (5 bases). Trimming stripped 4 bases from V and 3 bases from J, with 12 bases between. Germline CDR1 ENHRY, CDR2 SYGVKD. This CDR3 spans 14 amino acids. CDR3 DNA sequence: TGTGCCATCAGTGGGGGGGAACAGGACACTGAAGCTTTCTTT. Translated, it gives CAISGGEQDTEAFF.

The V gene is TRBV14, the J gene TRBJ2-3; TRBD2 might be the D (5 bases). The V end was cut by 4 bases, the J end by 2 bases, with 13 bases between. Germline values: CDR1 SGHDN, CDR2 FVKESK. CDR3 length: 15 amino acids. The CDR3 spells CASSPQLGATDTQYF. The CDR3 DNA follows: TGTGCCAGCAGCCCGCAGTTGGGAGCCACAGATACGCAGTATTTT.

This clone was counted a few times. The chain combines TRBV6-5 with TRBJ1-1; D possibly corresponds to TRBD1 (5 bases). The germline V gene has CDR1 MNHEY and CDR2 SVGAGI. V lost 6 bases, J lost 1 base, and 12 bases lay in between. This CDR3 is built from 14 residues. The CDR3 sequence: CASRPDQGNTEAFF. CDR3 sequence (DNA): TGTGCCAGCAGGCCAGACCAGGGGAACACTGAAGCTTTCTTT.

The J gene is TRBJ2-3, the V gene TRBV19, with 7 bases lining up with TRBD1. V dropped 3 bases and J dropped 1; count of bases not matched to a gene: 7. Germline values: CDR1 LNHDA, CDR2 SQIVND (reference sequence). The CDR3 length is 16 residues. CDR3 DNA sequence: TGTGCCAGTAGTATTGGCAGGGGGAGTGGCACAGATACGCAGTATTTT. Encoded protein: CASSIGRGSGTDTQYF.

The rearrangement uses TRBV15 and TRBJ2-5, with 11 bases identical to TRBD2. After removal of 0 bases from V and 6 bases from J, the junction contained 9 bases not matched to a gene. The CDR3 runs 17 residues. The V gene's germline CDR1 is LNHNV and CDR2 YYDKDF (reference sequence). The CDR3 sequence is CATSRDGSSGGRKTQYF. The CDR3 coding sequence is TGTGCCACCAGCAGAGATGGTTCTAGCGGGGGGCGGAAGACCCAGTACTTC.

This clone was observed once. This chain connects TRBV5-1 to TRBJ2-1; 10 bases match TRBD2. V shed 4 bases and J 6 bases; nucleotides not matched to a gene: 7. Germline V gene lookup returns CDR1 SGHRS and CDR2 YFSETQ. The CDR3 loop spans 15 amino acids. CDR3 in amino acids: CASSGVASGGNEQFF. The CDR3 DNA is TGCGCCAGCAGCGGGGTTGCTAGCGGGGGCAATGAGCAGTTCTTC.

The rearrangement links TRBV12-5 to TRBJ2-1, with 10 bases that match TRBD2. Trimming removed 1 base from V and 0 bases from J; junction bases left unmatched: 9. Germline V gives CDR1 LGHNT, CDR2 FRNRAP. The CDR3 runs to 19 residues. CDR3 residues: CASGLASGGQISSYNEQFF. CDR3 in DNA: TGTGCTAGTGGTTTGGCTAGCGGGGGCCAAATTAGCTCCTACAATGAGCAGTTCTTC.

The CDR3 DNA follows: TGTGCCAGCAGCAACGGGGGGGCCAACGGGGAGCTGTTTTTT. It is translated as CASSNGGANGELFF. The chain joins TRBV5-5 to TRBJ2-2; TRBD2 matches at 8 bases. Trimming cost V 4 bases and J 7 bases; bases outside gene matches: 6. The CDR3 runs to 14 residues. Germline-derived CDR1 and CDR2 are SGHKS and YYEKEE (reference sequence).

The V call is TRBV12-3 or TRBV12-4, the J call TRBJ1-5; no reliable D call. The CDR3 extends over 12 amino acids. V was trimmed by 1 base and J by 7 bases, leaving 5 bases between them. DNA for the CDR3: TGTGCCAGCAGTTTAGATGGCCAGCCCCAGCATTTT. It specifies CASSLDGQPQHF.

The chain carries TRBV9 and TRBJ1-2; no clear D. The CDR3 extends over 13 amino acids. Germline V lookup: CDR1 SGDLS, CDR2 YYNGEE. Trimming shortened V by 3 bases and J by 0 bases, and 6 bases separated the two germline ends. In DNA form, the CDR3 reads TGTGCCAGCAGCGGTTCAGCTAACTATGGCTACACCTTC. Amino acid sequence: CASSGSANYGYTF. The full variable domain, completed using reference TRBV9 and TRBJ1-2, is DSGVTQTPKHLITATGQRVTLRCSPRSGDLSVYWYQQSLDQGLQFLIQYYNGEERAKGNILERFSAQQFPDLHSELNLSSLELGDSALYFCASSGSANYGYTFGSGTRLTVV.

V gene TRBV5-4 combines with J gene TRBJ1-3, with TRBD1 identical over 8 bases. The CDR3 loop spans 16 amino acids. Trimming at V came to 0 bases and at J to 3 bases, leaving 5 bases not matched to a gene. The germline CDR1 and CDR2 sequences are SGHNT and YYREEE (reference sequence). CDR3 protein: CASSLGRQGYGNTIYF. CDR3 sequence (DNA): TGTGCCAGCAGCTTGGGCAGACAGGGGTATGGAAACACCATATATTTT.